This TCR beta chain originates from a study of response to subunit inactivated influenza vaccine. General study results and limits: Researchers suggested that each seasonal influenza vaccination recruits few new T cells.

This clonotype was seen a few times. Antigen: not known. V lost 2 bases and J lost 4; bases outside the gene matches: 4. The germline V gene encodes CDR1 MDHEN and CDR2 SYDVKM. There are 15 residues in the CDR3. One entry per CDR3 protein results from TCRdb running MiXCR on the RT-PCR reads. The sample lists about 310,000 distinct CDR3 sequences; about a fifth were seen once. Sequencing used PBMCs from blood, obtained less than 22 months after vaccination. This clonotype originated in a man aged 50-75 years who received an inactivated influenza vaccine. The gene calls are TRBV28 and TRBJ2-1; the match to TRBD2 covers 8 bases. This CDR3 is CASSLSGRRYNEQFF. The CDR3 region has the DNA TGTGCCAGCAGTTTAAGCGGGAGACGGTACAATGAGCAGTTCTTC.